A selection of T cell receptor beta chains follows, all from one sample in a study of CD8 T cells in ankylosing spondylitis. MiXCR, applied by TCRdb to the 5' RACE reads, yields one record per CDR3 protein. The sample records about 200,000 distinct CDR3 sequences, around 13% being singletons. The sample was blood, either unsorted or a sorted T cell fraction (not recorded which). These receptors all come from a male donor with ankylosing spondylitis or in good health (not recorded which). Each CDR3 is given with its conserved first and last residue. A D gene is named only where the DNA matches it firmly. Clone size is shown for a subset of rows, as once, few, many or a class of expanded clone.

TRBV20-1	.	.	TRBJ2-7	TGCAGTGCTAGAGACCCGGACTCTTTCCGTTACGAGCAGTACTTC	CSARDPDSFRYEQYF
TRBV7-2	.	.	TRBJ2-7	TGTGCCAGCAGCTCGACAGAGTACTACGAGCAGTACTTC	CASSSTEYYEQYF
TRBV12-3/TRBV12-4	TRBD1	many	TRBJ1-2	TGTGCCAGCAGTTTCTCGACAGGGCCTCACTATGGCTACACCTTC	CASSFSTGPHYGYTF
TRBV6-4	.	few	TRBJ2-3	TGTGCCAGCAGTGACTCTTGGGGGGCAGATACGCAGTATTTT	CASSDSWGADTQYF
TRBV5-4	TRBD1	.	TRBJ2-7	TGTGCCAGCAGCTTGGTCGGACAGGGGATGGACGAGCAGTACTTC	CASSLVGQGMDEQYF
TRBV12-5	TRBD2	few	TRBJ2-7	TGTGCTAGTGGTTCGGGACTAGCTCTCATGCACGAGCAGTACTTC	CASGSGLALMHEQYF
TRBV19	.	.	TRBJ1-1	TGTGCCAGTACGCCGGACGGGCTTAAAGCTTTCTTT	CASTPDGLKAFF
TRBV6-2/TRBV6-3	.	few	TRBJ2-5	TGTGCCAGCAGTTACCCGCCGGCAACCCAGTACTTC	CASSYPPATQYF
TRBV4-1	.	few	TRBJ2-2	TGCGCCAGCAGCCATACAACCGGGGAGCTGTTTTTT	CASSHTTGELFF
TRBV20-1	.	few	TRBJ1-1	TGCAGTGCTAGAGGGTTTATGAACACTGAAGCTTTCTTT	CSARGFMNTEAFF
TRBV12-3/TRBV12-4	TRBD1	many	TRBJ1-2	TGTGCCAGCAGGGCTACAGGGGAGGGCTACACCTTC	CASRATGEGYTF
TRBV5-1	.	few	TRBJ1-4	TGCGCCAGCAGCTTCTCAGGGGTGGATGAAAAACTGTTTTTT	CASSFSGVDEKLFF
TRBV7-8	TRBD2	many	TRBJ2-1	TGTGCCAGCAGCTGGACTAGCGTTAACAATGAGCAGTTCTTC	CASSWTSVNNEQFF
TRBV5-6	TRBD2	few	TRBJ2-1	TGTGCCAGCACCCGGCCGGGGGGCTCCTACAATGAGCAGTTCTTC	CASTRPGGSYNEQFF
TRBV4-1	.	few	TRBJ2-4	TGCGCCAGCAGCCAAGAAAACTCAATTCAGTACTTC	CASSQENSIQYF
TRBV5-1	TRBD1	.	TRBJ2-2	TGCGCCAGCAGTTCCCGACAGGGTGTTGGGGAGCTGTTTTTT	CASSSRQGVGELFF
TRBV25-1	.	.	TRBJ1-2	TGTGCCAGCAGTGAAGCGGGACCTGCTGGCTACACCTTC	CASSEAGPAGYTF
TRBV7-9	TRBD1	few	TRBJ1-1	TGTGCCAGCAGCTCAAGACAGGGGATGGGGATGAACACTGAAGCTTTCTTT	CASSSRQGMGMNTEAFF
TRBV9	TRBD1	few	TRBJ1-1	TGTGCCAGCAGCCCCCGGGGAGGGGGCTACACTGAAGCTTTCTTT	CASSPRGGGYTEAFF
TRBV7-2	.	many	TRBJ2-3	TGTGCCAGCAGCTCCTCTGTGATTATAGATACGCAGTATTTT	CASSSSVIIDTQYF
TRBV27	.	many	TRBJ2-7	TGTGCCAGCAGCTCCGGGGGAAGCTACGAGCAGTACTTC	CASSSGGSYEQYF
TRBV9	.	.	TRBJ2-1	TGTGCCAGCAGCGCTCTCCCCGGGACTGCCATATACAATGAGCAGTTCTTC	CASSALPGTAIYNEQFF
TRBV10-3	TRBD2	few	TRBJ2-1	TGTGCCATCAGTGAGCCGGGGGGAGCGGTAAGCTCCTACAATGAGCAGTTCTTC	CAISEPGGAVSSYNEQFF
TRBV20-1	.	.	TRBJ2-2	TGCAGTGCTAGAGTATTCGGGACAACGAACACCGGGGAGCTGTTTTTT	CSARVFGTTNTGELFF
TRBV5-1	.	few	TRBJ2-3	TGCGCCAGCAGCCCCGGGCCCGCGCCCGTAGAAGATACGCAGTATTTT	CASSPGPAPVEDTQYF
TRBV20-1	.	many	TRBJ2-7	TGCAGTGCTAGAGAAATAAGGGAGCCATACGAGCAGTACTTC	CSAREIREPYEQYF
TRBV4-1	.	few	TRBJ1-2	TGCGCCAGCAGCCAAGATGCGGAATATGGCTACACCTTC	CASSQDAEYGYTF
TRBV2	.	.	TRBJ2-7	TGTGCCAGCAGTGCACAGGCCCTCTCCTACGAGCAGTACTTC	CASSAQALSYEQYF
TRBV11-2	TRBD2	few	TRBJ2-7	TGTGCCAGCAGCTTAGGGGGACTAGCCCTAGAGCAGTACTTC	CASSLGGLALEQYF
TRBV24-1	.	.	TRBJ2-2	TGTGCCACCAGTGATATAAACACCGGGGAGCTGTTTTTT	CATSDINTGELFF
TRBV4-1	TRBD1	.	TRBJ2-2	TGCGCCAGCAGCCAAGCCGCGACAGGGGGCCGGAGGAACACCGGGGAGCTGTTTTTT	CASSQAATGGRRNTGELFF
TRBV29-1	.	.	TRBJ2-7	TGCAGCGCTCCCTACGAGCAGTACTTC	CSAPYEQYF
TRBV4-1	TRBD1	.	TRBJ2-5	TGCGCCAGCAGCCAAGCTCCGGGACCAGGGGGAGAGACCCAGTACTTC	CASSQAPGPGGETQYF
TRBV29-1	.	many	TRBJ1-1	TGCAGCGTTGACGGGCCGGTCACTGAAGCTTTCTTT	CSVDGPVTEAFF
TRBV29-1	.	few	TRBJ2-1	TGCAGCGTTGAAGGCTCGCAGGGAAGCAACAATGAGCAGTTCTTC	CSVEGSQGSNNEQFF
TRBV14	TRBD2	few	TRBJ2-1	TGTGCCAGCAGCCAAGATTGGCTAGCGGTGGAGGGCCAGTTCTTC	CASSQDWLAVEGQFF
TRBV20-1	TRBD1	few	TRBJ2-7	TGCAGTGCCACCGACAGGGTCTCCTACGAGCAGTACTTC	CSATDRVSYEQYF
TRBV7-9	.	.	TRBJ1-2	TGTGCCAGCAGCCGAATCGGGTCCAACTATGGCTACACCTTC	CASSRIGSNYGYTF
TRBV10-3	.	few	TRBJ1-1	TGTGCCACCCGTGGGGGGCTTTTGAACACTGAAGCTTTCTTT	CATRGGLLNTEAFF
TRBV9	TRBD1	.	TRBJ1-4	TGTGCCAGCAGCGTGACAGGGACTAATGAAAAACTGTTTTTT	CASSVTGTNEKLFF
TRBV27	.	once	TRBJ2-5	TGTGCCAGCAGTTTATATGGACAAGAGACCCAGCACTTC	CASSLYGQETQHF
TRBV19	.	few	TRBJ2-1	TGTGCCAGTAGTATCGTCGCAGCAGGCCCCTACAATGAGCAGTTCTTC	CASSIVAAGPYNEQFF
TRBV4-1	.	few	TRBJ2-3	TGCGCCAGCAGCCAGCCCCATCTCCGGGCCGACACAGATACGCAGTATTTT	CASSQPHLRADTDTQYF
TRBV3-1	.	few	TRBJ2-5	TGTGCCAGCAGCCAGCCGTACGGGACGTTGCAAGAGACCCAGTACTTC	CASSQPYGTLQETQYF
TRBV29-1	TRBD1	few	TRBJ2-5	TGCAGCGTTACACCCGGGACAGGGAGCCGAGAGACCCAGTACTTC	CSVTPGTGSRETQYF
TRBV29-1	TRBD1	.	TRBJ1-1	TGCAGCGGGACGACAGGGGGCACTGAAGCTTTCTTT	CSGTTGGTEAFF
TRBV30	.	.	TRBJ2-1	TGTGCCTGGAGTGTGGGATTGCATGAGCAGTTCTTC	CAWSVGLHEQFF
TRBV24-1	.	.	TRBJ2-1	TGTGCCACCAGTGACGCGGATGAGCAGTTCTTC	CATSDADEQFF
TRBV14	.	few	TRBJ2-5	TGTGCCAGCAGCCAAGTTCAGGGGCTGGAGACCCAGTACTTC	CASSQVQGLETQYF